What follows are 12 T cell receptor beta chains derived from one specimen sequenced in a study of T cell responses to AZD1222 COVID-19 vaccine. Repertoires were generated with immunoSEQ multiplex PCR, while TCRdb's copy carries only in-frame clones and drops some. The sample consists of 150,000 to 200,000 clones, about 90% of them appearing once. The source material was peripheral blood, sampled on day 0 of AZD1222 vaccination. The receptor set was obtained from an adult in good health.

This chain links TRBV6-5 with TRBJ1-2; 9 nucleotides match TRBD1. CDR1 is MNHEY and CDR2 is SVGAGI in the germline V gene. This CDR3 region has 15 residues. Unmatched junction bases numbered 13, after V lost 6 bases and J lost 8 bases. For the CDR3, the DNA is TGTGCCAGCAGCCCCTTCCCGGGACAGGGAGAAGGCTACACCTTC. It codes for CASSPFPGQGEGYTF.

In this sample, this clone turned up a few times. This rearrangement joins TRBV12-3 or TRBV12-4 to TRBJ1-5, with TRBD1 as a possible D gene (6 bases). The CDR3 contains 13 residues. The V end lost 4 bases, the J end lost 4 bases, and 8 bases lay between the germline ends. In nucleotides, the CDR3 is TGTGCCAGCAGTTCAACAGGGAATCAGCCCCAGCATTTT. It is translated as CASSSTGNQPQHF.

Here the CDR3 reads CATSVQGGQSGQPQHF. DNA for the CDR3: TGTGCCACCAGCGTACAGGGGGGACAGTCCGGGCAGCCCCAGCATTTT. J is TRBJ1-5 and V is TRBV15, with 8 positions matching TRBD1. Germline CDR1 reads LNHNV; CDR2 reads YYDKDF (reference sequence). This CDR3 comprises 16 residues. J lost 7 bases, V lost 5 bases, and 13 bases had no gene match.

For the CDR3, the DNA is TGTGCCTGGAGTGTAGGCAGGAACTATGGCTACACCTTC. Translated, it gives CAWSVGRNYGYTF. The J gene is TRBJ1-2, the V gene TRBV30; D unclear. This CDR3 has 13 amino acids. Germline CDR1 GTSNPN, CDR2 SVGIG (reference sequence). The germline V and J ends were trimmed by 0 bases and 2 bases, with 7 bases remaining between them.

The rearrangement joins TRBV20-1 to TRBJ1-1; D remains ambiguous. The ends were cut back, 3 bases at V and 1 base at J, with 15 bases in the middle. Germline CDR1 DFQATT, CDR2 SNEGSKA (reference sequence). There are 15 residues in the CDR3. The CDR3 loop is CSASPILSANTEAFF. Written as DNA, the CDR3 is TGCAGTGCTAGTCCCATCCTTTCGGCGAACACTGAAGCTTTCTTT.

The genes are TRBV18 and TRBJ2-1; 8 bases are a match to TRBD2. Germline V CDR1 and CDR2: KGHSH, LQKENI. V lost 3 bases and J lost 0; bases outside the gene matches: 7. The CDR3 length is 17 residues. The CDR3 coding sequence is TGTGCCAGCTCACCGGGAGCCGGGACTAGCTCCTACAATGAGCAGTTCTTC. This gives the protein CASSPGAGTSSYNEQFF.

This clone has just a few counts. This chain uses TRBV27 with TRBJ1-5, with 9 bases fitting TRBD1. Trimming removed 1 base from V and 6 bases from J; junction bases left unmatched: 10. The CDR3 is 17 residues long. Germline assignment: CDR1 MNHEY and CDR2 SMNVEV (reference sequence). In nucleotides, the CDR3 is TGTGCCAGCAGTTTATTGGCCCCACAGGGGGCCAGTCAGCCCCAGCATTTT. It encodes CASSLLAPQGASQPQHF.

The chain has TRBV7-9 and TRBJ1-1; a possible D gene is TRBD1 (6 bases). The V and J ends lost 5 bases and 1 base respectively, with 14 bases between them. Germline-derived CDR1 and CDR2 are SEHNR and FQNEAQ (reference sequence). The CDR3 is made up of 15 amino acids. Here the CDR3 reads CASSPQGRENTEAFF. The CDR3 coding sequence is TGTGCCAGCAGCCCACAGGGTCGGGAGAACACTGAAGCTTTCTTT.

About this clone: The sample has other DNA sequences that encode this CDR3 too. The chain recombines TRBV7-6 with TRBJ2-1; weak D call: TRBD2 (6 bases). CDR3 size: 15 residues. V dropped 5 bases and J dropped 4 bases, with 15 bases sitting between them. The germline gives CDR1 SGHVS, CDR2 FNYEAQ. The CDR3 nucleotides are TGTGCCAGCAGCCCATCCGGGAGTAGTTACAATGAGCAGTTCTTC. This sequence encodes CASSPSGSSYNEQFF.

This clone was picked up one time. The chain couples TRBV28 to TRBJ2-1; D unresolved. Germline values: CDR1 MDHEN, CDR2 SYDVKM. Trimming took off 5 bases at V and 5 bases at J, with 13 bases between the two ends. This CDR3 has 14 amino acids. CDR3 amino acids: CASSPVASHNEQFF. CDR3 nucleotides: TGTGCCAGCAGTCCTGTGGCATCCCACAATGAGCAGTTCTTC.

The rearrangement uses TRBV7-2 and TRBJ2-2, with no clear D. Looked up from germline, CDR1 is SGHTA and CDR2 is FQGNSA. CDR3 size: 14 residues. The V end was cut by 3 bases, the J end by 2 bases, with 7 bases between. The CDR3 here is CASSLTLNTGELFF. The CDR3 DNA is TGTGCCAGCAGCTTGACACTTAACACCGGGGAGCTGTTTTTT.

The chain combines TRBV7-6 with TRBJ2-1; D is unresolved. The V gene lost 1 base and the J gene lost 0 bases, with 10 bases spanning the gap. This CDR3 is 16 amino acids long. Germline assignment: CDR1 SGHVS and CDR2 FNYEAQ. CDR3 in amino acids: CASSLERVSSYNEQFF. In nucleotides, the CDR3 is TGTGCCAGCAGCTTAGAACGGGTGAGCTCCTACAATGAGCAGTTCTTC.